The following is a T cell receptor beta chain sequence with its context. Its antigen target is currently unknown. Base qualities are missing; no much larger clone stands one base away. Receptor libraries were prepared by the immunoSEQ multiplex PCR assay. In most patients, genomic DNA was isolated using the Qiagen DNeasy Blood and Tissue Kit and sent frozen to Adaptive Biotechnologies for TCR sequencing. For most patients, genomic DNA was subjected to high-throughput TCR-beta CDR3 sequencing by Adaptive Biotechnologies. The original pipeline was this. TCR sequencing data were retrieved from Adaptive's ImmunoSEQ software for roughly 17 patients, whereas three other patients were processed with MiXCR and VDJtools. CD4 versus CD8 sorting errors were corrected by removing sequences found in both subsets at a frequency ratio below 5:1. CDR3 nucleotide sequences shared between donor and recipient were removed because the origin of such sequences could not be assigned. Alloreactive clones required at least 2-fold expansion over unstimulated cells and minimum CFSE-low frequency of 0.002% (template counts) or 0.001% (read counts). Clones were considered mappable if detected in sequenced pre-transplant spleen, lymph node, or MLR CFSE-low populations of the donor or recipient. The cumulative frequency of alloreactive clones was calculated as a percentage of all sequences, weighted by copy number. Entries here come from immuneACCESS through TCRdb and include only in-frame sequences with V and J called. Some clones fail to appear in such tables; in the studies checked, an unresolved V gene covers under half of the shortfall, and the cause of the remainder is unknown. The V and J calls and clone size were taken over from that table, and D and trimming were inferred from the DNA. Here the sample has approximately 89,000 clones; 90% to 95% occur a single time. Together, the top ten hold 0.17% of the sample.

The CDR3 goes from the cysteine to the phenylalanine over 16 residues. Only the CDR3 portion is preserved as DNA: 48 bases, with reading frame beginning at the first base. CDR1 and CDR2 (SEHNR, FQNEAQ) derive from the germline V gene (reference sequence). V is trimmed back by 5 bases and J by 7 bases, and the junction contains 13 bases that no gene match accounts for. The entry originates in a study of graft-versus-host responses after intestinal transplantation (dated by TCRdb to 2020 to 2023). General notes on the study: The transplants that recipients received were multivisceral, liver-intestinal, or isolated intestinal. The cohort enrolled under 25 intestinal transplant recipients including one retransplant, and 3 patients lacking pretransplant specimens were excluded. Donor T cell macrochimerism was defined as a peak of at least 4% donor T cells among recipient peripheral blood mononuclear cells. Alloreactive clones were identified by sequencing pre-transplant mixed lymphocyte reaction products and comparing these products with unstimulated pre-transplant donor and recipient T cells. Rather than being sequenced by the commercial service, samples from three later patients were sequenced in-house on an Illumina MiSeq and processed with MiXCR. Anti-thymocyte globulin induction was given to all recipients, followed by maintenance tacrolimus and steroids for approximately three years. Bulk TCR-beta CDR3 sequencing was used to track graft-versus-host and host-versus-graft alloreactive T cell clones in the graft, circulation and bone marrow after intestinal transplantation. Findings and caveats that apply to the study as a whole: High GvH to HvG T cell clonal ratios were observed in the allografts of patients with donor T cell macrochimerism. GvH clones were detected in recipient bone marrow, and some of these GvH clones were observed earlier in ileal mucosa or blood, consistent with an intestinal mucosal origin. Early after transplant, peak levels of circulating GvH clones were associated with declines in HvG clones. Conclusions were limited by the relatively low number and heterogeneity of intestinal transplant patients.

This specimen's time point label, per the study, means: cells obtained before transplantation from donor or recipient. CD3+CD4+ and CD3+CD8+ populations were FACS-sorted from unstimulated pre-transplant donor and recipient cells taken from spleen or lymph nodes. This clonotype was sampled from a human donor who received an intestinal transplant. The sample consisted of unstimulated CD4+ T cells sorted from spleen or lymph node cells, taken before intestinal transplant. The chain joins TRBV7-9 to TRBJ2-5, and 10 junction bases match TRBD2. The encoded CDR3 is CASSPLPLAGAGTQYF. The DNA sequence is given as TGTGCCAGCAGCCCACTCCCCCTAGCGGGGGCCGGGACCCAGTACTTC.